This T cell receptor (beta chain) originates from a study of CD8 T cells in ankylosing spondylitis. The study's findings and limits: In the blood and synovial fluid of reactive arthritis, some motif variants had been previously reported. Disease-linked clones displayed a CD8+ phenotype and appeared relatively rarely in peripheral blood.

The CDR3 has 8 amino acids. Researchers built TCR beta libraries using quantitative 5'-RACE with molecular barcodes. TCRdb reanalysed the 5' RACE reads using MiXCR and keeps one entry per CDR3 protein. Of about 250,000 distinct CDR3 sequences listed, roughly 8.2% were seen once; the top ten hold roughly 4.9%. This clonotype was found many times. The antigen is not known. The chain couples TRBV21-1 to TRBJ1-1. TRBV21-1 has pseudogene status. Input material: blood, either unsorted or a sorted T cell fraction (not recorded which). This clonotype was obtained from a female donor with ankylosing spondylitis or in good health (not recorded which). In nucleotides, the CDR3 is TGTGCCAGCAAAGAAGCTTTCTTT. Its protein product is CASKEAFF.